A single sample is the source of the 14 T cell receptor beta chains below, sequenced in a study of neurological immune-mediated disorders (dated by TCRdb to about 2019). The receptor library was made with 5' RACE. The reads were generated on an Illumina HiSeq 2500. TCRdb reran the public reads through fastp at Q25 and MiXCR, keeping productive beta chains. Each CDR3 protein gets just one entry, which takes the most common genes and DNA from the rows behind it. The sample table holds tens of thousands of distinct CDR3 sequences, of which about 9.7% were seen once. The ten largest account for less than 2% of the sample. Material: PBMCs. These receptors all come from a man in his forties or fifties in good health.

This clonotype has at least ten counts. The V call is TRBV3-1, the J call TRBJ2-7, with D possibly being TRBD1 or TRBD2 (6 bases each). The V gene's germline CDR1 is LGHDT and CDR2 YNNKEL (reference sequence). Trimming shortened V by 7 bases and J by 0 bases, and 10 bases separated the two germline ends. The CDR3 consists of 13 residues. As DNA, the CDR3 is TGTGCCAGCACCGCGGGACACTCCTACGAGCAGTACTTC. This sequence encodes CASTAGHSYEQYF.

In its sample, this clonotype was seen many times. V usage is TRBV5-1 and J usage is TRBJ2-4; 12 bases align to TRBD2. With 3 bases clipped from V and 14 bases from J, the junction kept 9 bases outside the gene matches. CDR1 is SGHRS and CDR2 is YFSETQ in the germline V gene. This CDR3 has 14 residues. CDR3 loop: CASSSRTSGAVKYF. CDR3 DNA: TGCGCCAGCAGCTCAAGGACTAGCGGGGCAGTTAAGTACTTC.

This clonotype was seen many times. This sequence joins TRBV7-2 and TRBJ2-7, with a weak D call TRBD1 (5 bases). Germline CDR1 is SGHTA and CDR2 is FQGNSA. V was cut by 1 base and J by 1 base, with 11 bases left in between. This CDR3 is 15 amino acids long. This CDR3 reads CASSLGSGNSYEQYF. The CDR3 DNA reads as TGTGCCAGCAGCTTAGGGTCAGGGAATTCCTACGAGCAGTACTTC.

This clonotype occurred a few times. CDR3 bases: TGCGCCAGCAGTGAGTCGCAAGGGGGCATTCAGTACTTC. The encoded protein is CASSESQGGIQYF. V and J are TRBV10-1 and TRBJ2-4, with D possibly TRBD1 on 6 matching bases. Germline CDR1 and CDR2: WNHNN and SYGVQD (reference sequence). Trimming pared 0 bases from V and 9 bases from J, leaving 9 bases between. This CDR3 comprises 13 residues.

This clonotype occurred many times. This rearrangement joins TRBV5-1 to TRBJ2-3; 12 nucleotides match TRBD2. The CDR3 sequence is 16 residues long. Trimming cost V 2 bases and J 6 bases; bases outside gene matches: 7. CDR1 is SGHRS and CDR2 is YFSETQ in the germline V gene. In DNA, the CDR3 is TGCGCCAGCAGCTTCCCCGGGACTAGCGGGTCTGATACGCAGTATTTT. It specifies CASSFPGTSGSDTQYF.

This clonotype showed up many times. The chain couples TRBV6-5 to TRBJ1-2; a possible D gene is TRBD1 (6 bases). Per germline, CDR1 MNHEY and CDR2 SVGAGI. Trimming removed 8 bases from V and 6 bases from J, with 16 bases in between. CDR3 size: 13 residues. CDR3 sequence reads: CASARQELNGYTF. CDR3 DNA sequence: TGTGCCAGCGCACGACAGGAATTAAATGGCTACACCTTC.

This clonotype came up many times. The chain couples TRBV5-1 to TRBJ2-1; D not certain. Trimming left V 2 bases short and J 5 bases short, with 8 bases between. Germline loops: CDR1 SGHRS, CDR2 YFSETQ. This CDR3 spans 13 amino acids. CDR3 residues: CASSFDKDNEQFF. Here the CDR3 DNA reads TGCGCCAGCAGCTTCGACAAGGACAATGAGCAGTTCTTC.

This clonotype has only a few counts. V gene TRBV2 combines with J gene TRBJ2-7; no clear D gene. The germline CDR1 and CDR2 sequences are SNHLY and FYNNEI. The CDR3 covers 11 residues. Trimming removed 4 bases at V and 3 bases at J, with 4 bases between. CDR3 residues: CASSVVYEQYF. For the CDR3, the DNA is TGTGCCAGCAGTGTGGTCTACGAGCAGTACTTC.

With respect to this clonotype: A read error is possible here, since a much larger clone lies one base away. The chain combines TRBV5-1 with TRBJ2-7, with D maybe TRBD2 (6 bases). The CDR3 consists of 15 residues. Germline V gene sequence: CDR1 SGHRS, CDR2 YFSETQ. The CDR3 DNA reads as TGCGCCAGCAGCTTGGTTCCGGGAGAAAGCTACGACCAGTACTTC. It codes for CASSLVPGESYDQYF. The complete variable domain, with remaining parts taken from reference TRBV5-1 and TRBJ2-7, reads KAGVTQTPRYLIKTRGQQVTLSCSPISGHRSVSWYQQTPGQGLQFLFEYFSETQRNKGNFPGRFSGRQFSNSRSEMNVSTLELGDSALYLCASSLVPGESYDQYFGPGTRLTVT.

This clonotype was observed many times. The CDR3: CASSLSVGTNQPQHF. The CDR3 DNA reads as TGTGCCAGCAGTTTGAGTGTGGGGACCAATCAGCCCCAGCATTTT. This chain connects TRBV12-3 or TRBV12-4 to TRBJ1-5; D is perhaps TRBD1 (5 bases). The CDR3 extends over 15 amino acids. V lost 3 bases and J 3 bases, leaving 12 bases between the germline ends.

This clonotype has at least ten counts. This rearrangement joins TRBV11-1 to TRBJ2-5, with D perhaps assigned TRBD1 or TRBD2 (5 bases each). Trimming shortened V by 0 bases and J by 1 base, and 12 bases separated the two germline ends. The CDR3 consists of 16 residues. Germline assignment: CDR1 SGHAT and CDR2 FQDESV (reference sequence). The CDR3 DNA reads TGTGCCAGCAGCTTAGCGCTTCCGGGACCCCAAGAGACCCAGTACTTC. It is translated as CASSLALPGPQETQYF.

The chain carries TRBV9 and TRBJ2-3; D unclear. Germline values: CDR1 SGDLS, CDR2 YYNGEE. Trimming stripped 2 bases from V and 4 bases from J, with 8 bases between. The CDR3 contains 13 residues. DNA of the CDR3: TGTGCCAGCAGCGTCGGTATCCCAGATACGCAGTATTTT. Its translation is CASSVGIPDTQYF.

In its sample, this clonotype was seen many times. CDR3 in amino acids: CSARDRGPDTQYF. DNA of the CDR3: TGCAGTGCTAGAGACAGGGGCCCAGATACGCAGTATTTT. V and J are TRBV20-1 and TRBJ2-3; TRBD1 might be the D (6 bases). The V and J ends lost 0 bases and 4 bases respectively, with 8 bases between them. CDR1 is DFQATT and CDR2 is SNEGSKA in the germline V gene (reference sequence). There are 13 residues in the CDR3.

Only a few counts were recorded for this clonotype. The J gene is TRBJ2-1, the V gene TRBV7-2; 8 nucleotides line up with TRBD1. This CDR3 comprises 15 residues. The V gene's germline CDR1 is SGHTA and CDR2 FQGNSA. V gave up 2 bases and J gave up 7 bases; unmatched junction bases: 7. The CDR3 sequence is CASSLTGGFWNEQFF. The CDR3 DNA is TGTGCCAGCAGCTTAACAGGGGGGTTTTGGAATGAGCAGTTCTTC.